A single sample is the source of the 17 T cell receptor beta chains below, sequenced in a study of neurological immune-mediated disorders. TCRdb re-called the 5' RACE reads through MiXCR, storing one row per CDR3 protein. The table includes tens of thousands of distinct CDR3 sequences, 2.5% to 3% detected once. Sequenced material: PBMCs. The source of these receptors is a woman between 25 and 40 years old with multiple sclerosis.

This clonotype was observed many times. The chain carries TRBV7-2 and TRBJ1-1; D unclear. Trimming left V 5 bases short and J 3 bases short, with 10 bases between. Germline loops: CDR1 SGHTA, CDR2 FQGNSA. The CDR3 covers 13 residues. CDR3 sequence: CASSLQRDTEAFF. CDR3 in DNA: TGTGCCAGCAGCCTCCAGAGAGACACTGAAGCTTTCTTT.

The table lists this clonotype with many counts. The chain carries TRBV12-3 or TRBV12-4 and TRBJ1-5; TRBD1 agrees at 7 bases. J gave up 5 bases and V 5 bases, and 6 bases lay outside the gene matches. This CDR3 comprises 14 residues. The CDR3 DNA reads as TGTGCCAGCAGTCGACAGGGATGGGATCAGCCCCAGCATTTT. Translated: CASSRQGWDQPQHF.

This clonotype appeared many times. V usage is TRBV7-2 and J usage is TRBJ2-3; D gene unclear. Trimming pared 2 bases from V and 2 bases from J, leaving 17 bases between. Per the germline V gene, CDR1 is SGHTA and CDR2 is FQGNSA. The CDR3 length is 17 residues. The CDR3 reads CASSLFVLVGYTDTQYF. CDR3 in DNA: TGTGCCAGCAGCTTATTCGTCCTAGTAGGGTACACAGATACGCAGTATTTT.

This clonotype was seen ten or more times. This chain connects TRBV12-3 or TRBV12-4 to TRBJ2-5; 8 bases map to TRBD1. The CDR3 contains 14 residues. Losses at the gene ends were 6 bases for V and 2 bases for J; bases not matched to a gene: 5. The CDR3 protein is CASSRDRRQETQYF. The CDR3 DNA reads as TGTGCCAGCAGCCGGGACAGGCGGCAAGAGACCCAGTACTTC.

Many counts were recorded for this clonotype. The rearrangement links TRBV5-1 to TRBJ2-7; D tentatively reads TRBD1 or TRBD2 (5 bases each). Trimming pared 4 bases from V and 6 bases from J, leaving 11 bases between. The CDR3 consists of 12 residues. From germline, CDR1 is SGHRS and CDR2 YFSETQ. The chain's CDR3 is CASSMGGGEQYF. In DNA, the CDR3 is TGCGCCAGCAGCATGGGTGGGGGCGAGCAGTACTTC. Looking up the rest from reference TRBV5-1 and TRBJ2-7 gives the full variable domain: KAGVTQTPRYLIKTRGQQVTLSCSPISGHRSVSWYQQTPGQGLQFLFEYFSETQRNKGNFPGRFSGRQFSNSRSEMNVSTLELGDSALYLCASSMGGGEQYFGPGTRLTVT.

This clonotype was detected ten times or more. The chain carries TRBV12-3 or TRBV12-4 and TRBJ2-2; 9 bases line up with TRBD2. J lost 5 bases, V lost 6 bases, and 7 bases had no gene match. The CDR3 has 15 amino acids. CDR3 loop: CASSQRTSATGELFF. CDR3 coding DNA: TGTGCCAGCAGCCAAAGGACTAGCGCAACCGGGGAGCTGTTTTTT.

As to this clonotype: Germline and junction disagree at one end, which may indicate a read error. The V call is TRBV20-1, the J call TRBJ2-3; 9 bases agree with TRBD2. The CDR3 has 15 residues. From germline, CDR1 is DFQATT and CDR2 SNEGSKA (reference sequence). CDR3 coding DNA: TGCAGTGCTAGAACTCAAGGGACTAGCAAAGATACGCAGTATTTT. This sequence encodes CSARTQGTSKDTQYF.

This clonotype was observed many times. The V call is TRBV24-1, the J call TRBJ2-1, with TRBD2 as a possible D gene (6 bases). The CDR3 sequence is 15 residues long. CDR1 KGHDR and CDR2 SFDVKD come from the germline V gene. V lost 5 bases and J lost 4, with 14 bases in between. The chain's CDR3 is CATSGPSEIYNEQFF. CDR3 DNA: TGTGCCACCAGTGGGCCTAGCGAGATATACAATGAGCAGTTCTTC.

This clonotype occurred many times. The chain employs TRBV14 and TRBJ2-1; D is undetermined. The CDR3 contains 16 residues. Looked up from germline, CDR1 is SGHDN and CDR2 is FVKESK. Trimming cost V 0 bases and J 6 bases, with 15 bases left between them. For the CDR3, the DNA is TGTGCCAGCAGCCAAGATCTGGGTTTGTTGGTCAATGAGCAGTTCTTC. Its translation: CASSQDLGLLVNEQFF. Complete variable domain (other parts from reference TRBV14 and TRBJ2-1): EAGVTQFPSHSVIEKGQTVTLRCDPISGHDNLYWYRRVMGKEIKFLLHFVKESKQDESGMPNNRFLAERTGGTYSTLKVQPAELEDSGVYFCASSQDLGLLVNEQFFGPGTRLTVL.

This clonotype appeared many times. The V gene is TRBV12-3 or TRBV12-4, the J gene TRBJ2-1; TRBD1 aligns across 9 bases. V trimming: 3 bases; J trimming: 3 bases; junction bases outside the gene matches: 6. CDR3 length: 16 amino acids. The CDR3 reads CASSFLTGGLYNEQFF. The CDR3 DNA reads as TGTGCCAGCAGTTTTTTAACAGGGGGCCTCTACAATGAGCAGTTCTTC.

This clonotype was counted ten times or more. The chain recombines TRBV7-2 with TRBJ2-3; D gene unclear. V lost 1 base and J lost 4, with 9 bases in between. Germline CDR1 and CDR2: SGHTA and FQGNSA. The CDR3 runs 14 residues. The CDR3 DNA reads as TGTGCCAGCAGCTTAGGCCTCGAGCCAGATACGCAGTATTTT. Amino acid sequence: CASSLGLEPDTQYF.

This clonotype was detected many times. This chain connects TRBV20-1 to TRBJ1-5, with unresolved D. This CDR3 region has 14 residues. V was shortened by 5 bases and J by 0 bases, with 11 bases between the two germline ends. CDR1 and CDR2 from the germline V gene are DFQATT and SNEGSKA (reference sequence). CDR3 amino acids: CSAAPQVSNQPQHF. As DNA, the CDR3 is TGCAGTGCTGCCCCCCAGGTTAGCAATCAGCCCCAGCATTTT.

This clonotype was seen many times. The rearrangement links TRBV20-1 to TRBJ2-1; D is undetermined. Trimming removed 2 bases from V and 5 bases from J, with 16 bases in between. CDR1 and CDR2 (germline): DFQATT, SNEGSKA (reference sequence). The CDR3 has 15 amino acids. CDR3 amino acids: CSARYSWTKNNEQFF. In nucleotides, the CDR3 is TGCAGTGCTAGATATTCCTGGACCAAGAACAATGAGCAGTTCTTC.

This clonotype was seen repeatedly, ten times or more. The rearrangement joins TRBV12-3 or TRBV12-4 to TRBJ2-1, with TRBD1 matching over 7 bases. The V segment lost 5 bases and the J segment 5 bases; nucleotides outside the gene matches: 12. This CDR3 has 16 amino acids. The CDR3 DNA reads TGTGCCAGCAGTCGCCCCGACAGGGCAATCGACAATGAGCAGTTCTTC. This encodes CASSRPDRAIDNEQFF.

This clonotype came up many times. The chain couples TRBV20-1 to TRBJ2-7, with a weak D call TRBD2 (6 bases). Germline V gene lookup returns CDR1 DFQATT and CDR2 SNEGSKA (reference sequence). Trimming took off 0 bases at V and 4 bases at J, with 16 bases between the two ends. The CDR3 totals 15 residues. CDR3 bases: TGCAGTGCTAGAGATTCCGGGACTCCCAGGTACGAGCAGTACTTC. This codes for CSARDSGTPRYEQYF.

This clonotype was counted at least ten times. The rearrangement joins TRBV7-7 to TRBJ2-7; possibly TRBD2 for D (6 bases). This CDR3 comprises 15 residues. Trimming removed 1 base at V and 3 bases at J, with 13 bases between. Per the germline V gene, CDR1 is SSHAT and CDR2 is FNYEAQ (reference sequence). The CDR3 loop reads CASSLVAGSGYEQYF. DNA for the CDR3: TGTGCCAGCAGCTTAGTTGCGGGGTCCGGCTACGAGCAGTACTTC.

This clonotype showed up many times. The J gene is TRBJ2-5, the V gene TRBV20-1, with D possibly being TRBD1 or TRBD2 (7 bases each). V lost 6 bases to trimming and J lost 4 bases, with 15 bases between them. From germline, CDR1 is DFQATT and CDR2 SNEGSKA (reference sequence). The CDR3 contains 13 residues. The CDR3 loop is CSAQGGFLETQYF. The DNA of the CDR3 is TGCAGTGCCCAGGGGGGGTTTCTAGAGACCCAGTACTTC.